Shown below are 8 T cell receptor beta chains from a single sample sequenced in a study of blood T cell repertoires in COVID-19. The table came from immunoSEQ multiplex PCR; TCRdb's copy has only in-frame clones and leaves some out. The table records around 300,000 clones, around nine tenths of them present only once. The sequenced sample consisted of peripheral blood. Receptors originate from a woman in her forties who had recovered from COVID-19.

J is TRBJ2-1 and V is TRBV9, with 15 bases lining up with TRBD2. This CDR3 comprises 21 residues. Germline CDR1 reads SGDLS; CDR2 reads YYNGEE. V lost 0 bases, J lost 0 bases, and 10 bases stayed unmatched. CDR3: CASSVATWTSGREGSYNEQFF. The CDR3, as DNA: TGTGCCAGCAGCGTAGCTACGTGGACTAGCGGGAGGGAAGGCTCCTACAATGAGCAGTTCTTC.

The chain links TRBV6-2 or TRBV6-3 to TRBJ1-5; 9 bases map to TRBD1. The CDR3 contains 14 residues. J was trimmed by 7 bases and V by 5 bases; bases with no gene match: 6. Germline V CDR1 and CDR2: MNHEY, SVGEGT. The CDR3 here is CASSEGQGRQPQHF. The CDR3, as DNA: TGTGCCAGCAGTGAGGGACAGGGACGACAGCCCCAGCATTTT.

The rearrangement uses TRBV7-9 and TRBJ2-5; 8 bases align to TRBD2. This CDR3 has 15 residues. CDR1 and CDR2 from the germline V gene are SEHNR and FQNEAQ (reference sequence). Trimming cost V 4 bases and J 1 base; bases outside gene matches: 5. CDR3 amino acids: CASSSPGLVQETQYF. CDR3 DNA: TGTGCCAGCAGCTCGCCGGGACTAGTCCAAGAGACCCAGTACTTC.

In DNA form, the CDR3 reads TGTGCCAGCAGCCAAGCCGGGACTAGTTTTTCTGAGCAGTTCTTC. Its protein product is CASSQAGTSFSEQFF. V is TRBV4-2 and J is TRBJ2-1; 8 bases match TRBD2. This CDR3 comprises 15 residues. Per germline, CDR1 LGHNA and CDR2 YNFKEQ. With 1 base clipped from V and 9 bases from J, the junction kept 8 bases outside the gene matches.

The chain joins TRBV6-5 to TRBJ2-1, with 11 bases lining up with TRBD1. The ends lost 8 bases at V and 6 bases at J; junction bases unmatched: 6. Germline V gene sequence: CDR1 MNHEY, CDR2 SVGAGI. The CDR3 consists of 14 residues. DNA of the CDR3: TGTGCCAGCTCTCTAGGGACAGGGGGCAATGAGCAGTTCTTC. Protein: CASSLGTGGNEQFF.

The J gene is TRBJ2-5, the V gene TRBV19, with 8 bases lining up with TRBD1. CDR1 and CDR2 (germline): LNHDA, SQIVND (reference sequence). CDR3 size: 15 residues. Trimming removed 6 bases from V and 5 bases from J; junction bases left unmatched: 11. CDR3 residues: CASRDSGGGGETQYF. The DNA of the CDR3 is TGTGCCAGTAGAGACTCAGGGGGCGGAGGTGAGACCCAGTACTTC.

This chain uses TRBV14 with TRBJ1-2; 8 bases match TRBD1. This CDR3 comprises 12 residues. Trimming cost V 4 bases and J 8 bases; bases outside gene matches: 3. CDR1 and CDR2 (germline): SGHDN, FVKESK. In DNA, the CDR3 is TGTGCCAGCAGCCGGACAGGGTACGGCTACACCTTC. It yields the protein CASSRTGYGYTF.

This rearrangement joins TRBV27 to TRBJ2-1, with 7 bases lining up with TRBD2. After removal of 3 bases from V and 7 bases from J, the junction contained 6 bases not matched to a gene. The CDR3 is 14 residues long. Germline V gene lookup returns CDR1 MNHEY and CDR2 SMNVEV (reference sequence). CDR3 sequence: CASSLDSGYNEQFF. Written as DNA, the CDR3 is TGTGCCAGCAGTTTGGATAGCGGGTATAATGAGCAGTTCTTC.